The text below deals with one T cell receptor beta chain. Its antigen is as yet unknown. PCR primers comprised 60 Vbeta and 13 Jbeta primers. Method: immunoSEQ multiplex PCR; TCRdb's copy keeps in-frame clones and lacks some. The repertoire holds about 120,000 clones, with 50% to 65% as singletons. The data were taken from a study of cytomegalovirus exposure and HLA in healthy donors. Study as a whole: An analysis done earlier identified 120 million or so unique TCR beta sequences from about 179 million T cells.

Regarding the study as a whole: By HLA locus, TCR association rates varied in a later analysis, with DRB1 showing the most and HLA-C the fewest. Most of the TCR beta V segments (in an earlier analysis) were productive either about 87% or about 30% of the time. CMV serostatus was the only recorded immune exposure for donors.

Germline V gives CDR1 SGHDT, CDR2 YYEEEE. J was trimmed by 2 bases and V by 3 bases; bases with no gene match: 2. This CDR3 is built from 15 residues. The specimen sequenced was PBMCs. The chain has TRBV5-6 and TRBJ2-3; 11 positions match TRBD2. The TCR sequence derives from a woman in her thirties or forties in good health and CMV-seropositive. CDR3 sequence reads: CASSSGLAVTDTQYF. The CDR3 nucleotides are TGTGCCAGCAGCTCGGGACTAGCGGTCACAGATACGCAGTATTTT.